A selection of T cell receptor beta chains follows, all from one sample in a study of blood T cell repertoires in COVID-19. Sequencing used immunoSEQ multiplex PCR; TCRdb keeps in-frame clones, though not all of them. The top ten clones hold 3.9% of a sample with 330,000 or so clones, roughly 90% of them seen once. The sequencing sample was made of peripheral blood. Receptors were obtained from a woman aged 55-70 years with COVID-19, enrolled during active disease. The CDR3 runs from the conserved cysteine through the conserved F or W. A D gene is named only where the DNA matches it firmly. A row's size may be missing; if present it is once, few, many or a size class.

j_gene: TRBJ1-1
abundance: -
v_gene: TRBV20-1
d_gene: -
CDR3aa: CSASNFRGLMNTEAFF
CDR3nt: TGCAGTGCTAGTAATTTTCGGGGACTGATGAACACTGAAGCTTTCTTT

j_gene: TRBJ1-2
abundance: few
v_gene: TRBV9
d_gene: TRBD1
CDR3aa: CASTRTGSGGYTF
CDR3nt: TGTGCCAGCACCCGGACAGGGTCGGGAGGCTACACCTTC

j_gene: TRBJ1-5
abundance: -
v_gene: TRBV19
d_gene: -
CDR3aa: CASSIGGSGQPQHF
CDR3nt: TGTGCCAGTAGTATAGGGGGAAGCGGTCAGCCCCAGCATTTT

j_gene: TRBJ2-3
abundance: -
v_gene: TRBV12-3/TRBV12-4
d_gene: TRBD2
CDR3aa: CASSRDYPTQYF
CDR3nt: TGTGCCAGCAGCCGGGACTATCCTACGCAGTATTTT

j_gene: TRBJ1-1
abundance: -
v_gene: TRBV7-3
d_gene: TRBD1
CDR3aa: CASSFGTGNTEAFF
CDR3nt: TGTGCCAGCAGCTTTGGGACAGGGAACACTGAAGCTTTCTTT

j_gene: TRBJ2-2
abundance: -
v_gene: TRBV4-1
d_gene: TRBD2
CDR3aa: CASSRSSGGGAGELFF
CDR3nt: TGCGCCAGCAGCCGAAGTAGCGGGGGGGGTGCCGGGGAGCTGTTTTTT

j_gene: TRBJ1-1
abundance: -
v_gene: TRBV18
d_gene: -
CDR3aa: CASSREGRGAVNTEAFF
CDR3nt: TGTGCCAGCTCGAGGGAGGGGAGGGGGGCCGTGAACACTGAAGCTTTCTTT

j_gene: TRBJ1-1
abundance: -
v_gene: TRBV3-1/TRBV3-2
d_gene: -
CDR3aa: CASSPLASTEAFF
CDR3nt: TGTGCCAGCAGCCCCCTCGCTAGCACTGAAGCTTTCTTT

j_gene: TRBJ1-3
abundance: -
v_gene: TRBV5-8
d_gene: -
CDR3aa: CASTRGLNSGNTIYF
CDR3nt: TGTGCCAGCACCCGGGGGTTGAACTCTGGAAACACCATATATTTT

j_gene: TRBJ2-6
abundance: -
v_gene: TRBV5-1
d_gene: -
CDR3aa: CASTRGDSGANVLTF
CDR3nt: TGCGCCAGCACCCGGGGAGATTCTGGGGCCAACGTCCTGACTTTC

j_gene: TRBJ2-3
abundance: once
v_gene: TRBV29-1
d_gene: TRBD2
CDR3aa: CSVRVFRVAGTSTDTQYF
CDR3nt: TGCAGCGTCCGTGTATTTCGGGTAGCGGGTACTAGCACAGATACGCAGTATTTT

j_gene: TRBJ2-3
abundance: -
v_gene: TRBV2
d_gene: TRBD2
CDR3aa: CASRLERGATTDTQYF
CDR3nt: TGTGCCAGCAGACTTGAGCGGGGGGCTACCACAGATACGCAGTATTTT

j_gene: TRBJ1-1
abundance: -
v_gene: TRBV10-2
d_gene: -
CDR3aa: CASSELQANTEAFF
CDR3nt: TGCGCCAGCAGTGAGTTGCAGGCGAACACTGAAGCTTTCTTT

j_gene: TRBJ1-1
abundance: -
v_gene: TRBV28
d_gene: -
CDR3aa: CASSSPYRVENTEAFF
CDR3nt: TGTGCCAGCAGTTCCCCCTACAGGGTTGAGAACACTGAAGCTTTCTTT

j_gene: TRBJ1-1
abundance: -
v_gene: TRBV6-1
d_gene: TRBD1
CDR3aa: CASSAAGGAQGMNTEAFF
CDR3nt: TGTGCCAGCAGTGCTGCAGGGGGCGCGCAGGGGATGAACACTGAAGCTTTCTTT

j_gene: TRBJ1-1
abundance: -
v_gene: TRBV5-1
d_gene: -
CDR3aa: CASSLGQMNTEAFF
CDR3nt: TGCGCCAGCAGCTTGGGACAGATGAACACTGAAGCTTTCTTT

j_gene: TRBJ2-5
abundance: -
v_gene: TRBV9
d_gene: TRBD2
CDR3aa: CASTKGSSGGTQETQYF
CDR3nt: TGTGCCAGCACTAAAGGTAGTAGCGGGGGCACCCAAGAGACCCAGTACTTC

j_gene: TRBJ2-3
abundance: -
v_gene: TRBV4-1
d_gene: TRBD2
CDR3aa: CASSQVLASGGADTQYF
CDR3nt: TGCGCCAGCAGCCAAGTGCTTGCGAGCGGGGGGGCAGATACGCAGTATTTT

j_gene: TRBJ2-7
abundance: -
v_gene: TRBV5-6
d_gene: -
CDR3aa: CASSSWFPSLTGVVYEQYF
CDR3nt: TGTGCCAGCAGCTCATGGTTTCCTTCCTTGACGGGGGTCGTCTACGAGCAGTACTTC

j_gene: TRBJ1-4
abundance: -
v_gene: TRBV28
d_gene: -
CDR3aa: CASLRRANEKLFF
CDR3nt: TGTGCCAGCCTTCGGAGAGCTAATGAAAAACTGTTTTTT

j_gene: TRBJ1-6
abundance: few
v_gene: TRBV2
d_gene: -
CDR3aa: CASREATNYSPLHF
CDR3nt: TGTGCCAGCAGAGAGGCAACTAATTATTCACCCCTCCACTTT

j_gene: TRBJ1-6
abundance: -
v_gene: TRBV19
d_gene: -
CDR3aa: CASRTTAGNNSPLHF
CDR3nt: TGTGCCAGTAGGACGACGGCAGGGAATAATTCACCCCTCCACTTT

j_gene: TRBJ1-2
abundance: -
v_gene: TRBV4-1
d_gene: -
CDR3aa: CASSQVGKTNYGYTF
CDR3nt: TGCGCCAGCAGCCAAGTCGGGAAAACTAACTATGGCTACACCTTC

j_gene: TRBJ1-1
abundance: once
v_gene: TRBV18
d_gene: -
CDR3aa: CATQTEMNTEAFF
CDR3nt: TGTGCCACCCAGACGGAGATGAACACTGAAGCTTTCTTT

j_gene: TRBJ2-2
abundance: -
v_gene: TRBV5-6
d_gene: -
CDR3aa: CASSFTPSGELFF
CDR3nt: TGTGCCAGCAGCTTCACCCCCAGCGGGGAGCTGTTTTTT

j_gene: TRBJ1-1
abundance: -
v_gene: TRBV2
d_gene: -
CDR3aa: CASSLWTQVEAFF
CDR3nt: TGTGCCAGCAGCCTTTGGACTCAGGTCGAAGCTTTCTTT

j_gene: TRBJ1-6
abundance: -
v_gene: TRBV27
d_gene: -
CDR3aa: CASRRKDGSSYNSPLHF
CDR3nt: TGTGCCAGCAGACGAAAGGACGGGAGCTCCTATAATTCACCCCTCCACTTT

j_gene: TRBJ1-6
abundance: -
v_gene: TRBV6-5
d_gene: -
CDR3aa: CASSTQGSYNSPLHF
CDR3nt: TGTGCCAGCAGTACACAGGGTTCCTATAATTCACCCCTCCACTTT

j_gene: TRBJ1-2
abundance: -
v_gene: TRBV19
d_gene: -
CDR3aa: CASSTPGRGEYGYTF
CDR3nt: TGTGCCAGTAGTACCCCGGGCAGGGGAGAGTATGGCTACACCTTC

j_gene: TRBJ2-3
abundance: -
v_gene: TRBV18
d_gene: -
CDR3aa: CASSPRQSQADTQYF
CDR3nt: TGTGCCAGCTCACCACGACAGAGCCAGGCAGATACGCAGTATTTT

j_gene: TRBJ2-7
abundance: -
v_gene: TRBV27
d_gene: TRBD2
CDR3aa: CASRRGGSYEQYF
CDR3nt: TGTGCCAGCAGGCGGGGGGGCTCCTACGAGCAGTACTTC

j_gene: TRBJ2-7
abundance: -
v_gene: TRBV14
d_gene: TRBD1
CDR3aa: CASSRAGTESHEQYF
CDR3nt: TGTGCCAGCAGTCGAGCCGGGACAGAAAGCCACGAGCAGTACTTC

j_gene: TRBJ1-2
abundance: -
v_gene: TRBV9
d_gene: TRBD1
CDR3aa: CASSLGTGDGYTF
CDR3nt: TGTGCCAGCAGCCTCGGGACAGGGGATGGCTACACCTTC

j_gene: TRBJ2-5
abundance: -
v_gene: TRBV3-1/TRBV3-2
d_gene: TRBD2
CDR3aa: CASSRGTTAETQYF
CDR3nt: TGTGCCAGCAGCCGGGGGACTACCGCAGAGACCCAGTACTTC

j_gene: TRBJ1-1
abundance: once
v_gene: TRBV7-3
d_gene: TRBD1
CDR3aa: CASSLGQGLNTEAFF
CDR3nt: TGTGCCAGCAGCTTGGGACAGGGCTTGAACACTGAAGCTTTCTTT

j_gene: TRBJ2-1
abundance: -
v_gene: TRBV19
d_gene: TRBD2
CDR3aa: CASSMTSGGGNEQFF
CDR3nt: TGTGCCAGTAGTATGACTAGCGGGGGGGGAAATGAGCAGTTCTTC

j_gene: TRBJ1-2
abundance: -
v_gene: TRBV5-6
d_gene: TRBD1
CDR3aa: CASSQMDRAYGYTF
CDR3nt: TGTGCCAGCAGCCAGATGGACAGGGCCTATGGCTACACCTTC

j_gene: TRBJ1-1
abundance: -
v_gene: TRBV6-5
d_gene: -
CDR3aa: CASRNPTPVNTEAFF
CDR3nt: TGTGCCAGCAGGAACCCCACCCCAGTGAACACTGAAGCTTTCTTT

j_gene: TRBJ1-4
abundance: -
v_gene: TRBV11-2
d_gene: -
CDR3aa: CASSFGQGITNEKLFF
CDR3nt: TGTGCCAGCAGCTTCGGGCAGGGCATAACTAATGAAAAACTGTTTTTT

j_gene: TRBJ2-7
abundance: -
v_gene: TRBV5-4
d_gene: -
CDR3aa: CASSLEQAGEQYF
CDR3nt: TGTGCCAGCAGCTTGGAACAGGCAGGCGAGCAGTACTTC

j_gene: TRBJ1-6
abundance: -
v_gene: TRBV5-1
d_gene: -
CDR3aa: CASSLDGQAVNSPLHF
CDR3nt: TGCGCCAGCAGCTTGGATGGACAAGCCGTTAATTCACCCCTCCACTTT

j_gene: TRBJ2-7
abundance: -
v_gene: TRBV18
d_gene: -
CDR3aa: CASSPSFTTSHEQYF
CDR3nt: TGTGCCAGCTCACCCTCCTTCACTACCTCCCACGAGCAGTACTTC

j_gene: TRBJ2-3
abundance: -
v_gene: TRBV5-1
d_gene: -
CDR3aa: CASSLSGSTDTQYF
CDR3nt: TGCGCCAGCAGCTTGTCAGGGAGCACAGATACGCAGTATTTT

j_gene: TRBJ2-5
abundance: -
v_gene: TRBV9
d_gene: -
CDR3aa: CASSGTNQETQYF
CDR3nt: TGTGCCAGCAGCGGGACTAACCAAGAGACCCAGTACTTC

j_gene: TRBJ1-2
abundance: -
v_gene: TRBV6-5
d_gene: -
CDR3aa: CASSSPRQINYGYTF
CDR3nt: TGTGCCAGCTCATCCCCCCGACAGATTAACTATGGCTACACCTTC

j_gene: TRBJ2-1
abundance: -
v_gene: TRBV5-1
d_gene: TRBD2
CDR3aa: CASSSGGSGGAYNEQFF
CDR3nt: TGCGCCAGCAGCTCCGGCGGTAGCGGGGGGGCCTACAATGAGCAGTTCTTC

j_gene: TRBJ2-2
abundance: -
v_gene: TRBV19
d_gene: TRBD1
CDR3aa: CASRDRGFSGELFF
CDR3nt: TGTGCCAGTAGAGACAGGGGGTTCTCCGGGGAGCTGTTTTTT

j_gene: TRBJ1-6
abundance: -
v_gene: TRBV10-3
d_gene: -
CDR3aa: CAISGLGSGSPLHF
CDR3nt: TGTGCCATCAGTGGTCTAGGGAGTGGTTCACCCCTCCACTTT

j_gene: TRBJ1-1
abundance: -
v_gene: TRBV29-1
d_gene: -
CDR3aa: CSVELAGTEAFF
CDR3nt: TGCAGCGTTGAATTGGCCGGGACTGAAGCTTTCTTT

j_gene: TRBJ2-3
abundance: -
v_gene: TRBV6-5
d_gene: -
CDR3aa: CASSSVTDTQYF
CDR3nt: TGTGCCAGCAGTTCGGTCACAGATACGCAGTATTTT

j_gene: TRBJ1-1
abundance: -
v_gene: TRBV2
d_gene: -
CDR3aa: CASSRDMNTEAFF
CDR3nt: TGTGCCAGCAGTCGAGACATGAACACTGAAGCTTTCTTT

j_gene: TRBJ2-5
abundance: -
v_gene: TRBV19
d_gene: -
CDR3aa: CASSSPWGRGAETQYF
CDR3nt: TGTGCCAGTAGTAGCCCTTGGGGCAGGGGTGCGGAGACCCAGTACTTC

j_gene: TRBJ2-5
abundance: -
v_gene: TRBV15
d_gene: TRBD1
CDR3aa: CATSTRGPMETQYF
CDR3nt: TGTGCCACCAGCACTAGGGGGCCCATGGAGACCCAGTACTTC